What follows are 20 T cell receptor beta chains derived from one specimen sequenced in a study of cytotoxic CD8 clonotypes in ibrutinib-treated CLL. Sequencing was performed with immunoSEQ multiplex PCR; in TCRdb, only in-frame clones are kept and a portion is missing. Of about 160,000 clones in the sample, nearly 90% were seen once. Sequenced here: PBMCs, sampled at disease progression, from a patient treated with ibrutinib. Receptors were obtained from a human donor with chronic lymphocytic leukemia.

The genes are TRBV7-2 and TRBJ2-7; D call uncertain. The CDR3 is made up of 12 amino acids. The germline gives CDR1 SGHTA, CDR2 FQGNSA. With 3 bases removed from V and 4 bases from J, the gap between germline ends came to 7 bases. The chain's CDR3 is CASSFYGYEQYF. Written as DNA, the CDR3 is TGTGCCAGCAGCTTTTATGGGTACGAGCAGTACTTC. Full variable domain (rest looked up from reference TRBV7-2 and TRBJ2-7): GAGVSQSPSNKVTEKGKDVELRCDPISGHTALYWYRQSLGQGLEFLIYFQGNSAPDKSGLPSDRFSAERTGGSVSTLTIQRTQQEDSAVYLCASSFYGYEQYFGPGTRLTVT.

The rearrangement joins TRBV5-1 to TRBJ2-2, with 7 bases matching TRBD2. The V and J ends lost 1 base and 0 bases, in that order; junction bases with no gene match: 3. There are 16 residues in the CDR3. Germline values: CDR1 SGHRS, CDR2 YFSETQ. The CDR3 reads CASSLFSGSNTGELFF. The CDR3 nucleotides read TGCGCCAGCAGCTTGTTTAGCGGGTCGAACACCGGGGAGCTGTTTTTT.

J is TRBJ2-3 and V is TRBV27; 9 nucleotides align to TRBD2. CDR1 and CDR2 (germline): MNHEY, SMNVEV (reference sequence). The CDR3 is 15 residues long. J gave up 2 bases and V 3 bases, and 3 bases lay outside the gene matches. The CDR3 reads CASSFSSGITDTQYF. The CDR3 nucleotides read TGTGCCAGCAGTTTCTCTAGCGGGATCACAGATACGCAGTATTTT.

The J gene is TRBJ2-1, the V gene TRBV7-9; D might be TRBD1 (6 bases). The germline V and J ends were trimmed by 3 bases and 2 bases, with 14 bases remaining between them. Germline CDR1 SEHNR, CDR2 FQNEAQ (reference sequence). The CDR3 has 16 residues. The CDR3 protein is CASSLKGEKAYNEQFF. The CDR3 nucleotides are TGTGCCAGCAGCTTGAAGGGGGAGAAGGCCTACAATGAGCAGTTCTTC. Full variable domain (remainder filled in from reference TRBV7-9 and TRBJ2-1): DTGVSQNPRHKITKRGQNVTFRCDPISEHNRLYWYRQTLGQGPEFLTYFQNEAQLEKSRLLSDRFSAERPKGSFSTLEIQRTEQGDSAMYLCASSLKGEKAYNEQFFGPGTRLTVL.

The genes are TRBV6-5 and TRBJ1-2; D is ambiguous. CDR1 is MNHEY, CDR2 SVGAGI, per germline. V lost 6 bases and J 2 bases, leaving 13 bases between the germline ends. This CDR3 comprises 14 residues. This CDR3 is CASRQDPGNYGYTF. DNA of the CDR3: TGTGCCAGCAGACAAGATCCGGGGAACTATGGCTACACCTTC.

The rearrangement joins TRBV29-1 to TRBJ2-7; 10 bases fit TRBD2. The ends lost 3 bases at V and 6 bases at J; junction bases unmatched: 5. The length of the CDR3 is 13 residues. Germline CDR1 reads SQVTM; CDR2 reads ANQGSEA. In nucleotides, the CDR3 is TGCAGCGTTGAGAGTCTAGCGGGAGCCGAGCAGTACTTC. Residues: CSVESLAGAEQYF.

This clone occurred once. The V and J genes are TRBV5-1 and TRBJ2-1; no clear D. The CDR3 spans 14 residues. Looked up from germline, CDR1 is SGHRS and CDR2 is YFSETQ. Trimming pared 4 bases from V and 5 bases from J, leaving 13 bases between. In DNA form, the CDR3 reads TGCGCCAGCAGCCCTCTGACATCGGACAATGAGCAGTTCTTC. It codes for CASSPLTSDNEQFF.

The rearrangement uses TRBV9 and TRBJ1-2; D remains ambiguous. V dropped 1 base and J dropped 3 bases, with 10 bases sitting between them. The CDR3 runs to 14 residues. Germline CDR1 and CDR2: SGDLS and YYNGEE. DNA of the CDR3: TGTGCCAGCAGCGTAAACGGGGTTCACTATGGCTACACCTTC. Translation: CASSVNGVHYGYTF.

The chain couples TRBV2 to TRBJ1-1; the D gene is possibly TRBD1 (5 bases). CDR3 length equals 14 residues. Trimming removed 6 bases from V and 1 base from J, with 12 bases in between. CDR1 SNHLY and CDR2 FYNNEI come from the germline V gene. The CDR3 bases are TGTGCCAGCAGAGCCGGGGGGAAGAACACTGAAGCTTTCTTT. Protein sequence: CASRAGGKNTEAFF.

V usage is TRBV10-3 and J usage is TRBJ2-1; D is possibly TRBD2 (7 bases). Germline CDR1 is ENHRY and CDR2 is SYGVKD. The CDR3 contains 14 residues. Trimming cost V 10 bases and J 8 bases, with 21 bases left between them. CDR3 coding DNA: TGTGCCAACTCCGCAGGGGAGGGCCGGCATGAGCAGTTCTTC. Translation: CANSAGEGRHEQFF.

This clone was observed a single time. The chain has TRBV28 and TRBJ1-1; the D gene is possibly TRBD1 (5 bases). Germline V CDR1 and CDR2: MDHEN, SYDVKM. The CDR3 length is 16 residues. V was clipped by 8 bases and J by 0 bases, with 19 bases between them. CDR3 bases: TGTGCCAGCTCCTCCTCCGGGACCGCCTTGAACACTGAAGCTTTCTTT. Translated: CASSSSGTALNTEAFF. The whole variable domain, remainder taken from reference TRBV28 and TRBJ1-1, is DVKVTQSSRYLVKRTGEKVFLECVQDMDHENMFWYRQDPGLGLRLIYFSYDVKMKEKGDIPEGYSVSREKKERFSLILESASTNQTSMYLCASSSSGTALNTEAFFGQGTRLTVV.

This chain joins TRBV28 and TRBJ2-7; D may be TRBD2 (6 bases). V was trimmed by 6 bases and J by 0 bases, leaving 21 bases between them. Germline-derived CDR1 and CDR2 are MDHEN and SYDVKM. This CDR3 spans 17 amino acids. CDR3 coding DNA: TGTGCCAGCAGCAAGGGACTTCTCCGGGGAAACTCCTACGAGCAGTACTTC. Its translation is CASSKGLLRGNSYEQYF.

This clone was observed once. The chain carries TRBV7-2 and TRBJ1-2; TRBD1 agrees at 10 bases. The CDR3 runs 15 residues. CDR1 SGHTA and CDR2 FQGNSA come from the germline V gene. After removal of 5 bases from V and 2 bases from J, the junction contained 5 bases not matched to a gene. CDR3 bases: TGTGCCAGCAGCCCCCGACAGGGGGCCAACTATGGCTACACCTTC. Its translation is CASSPRQGANYGYTF.

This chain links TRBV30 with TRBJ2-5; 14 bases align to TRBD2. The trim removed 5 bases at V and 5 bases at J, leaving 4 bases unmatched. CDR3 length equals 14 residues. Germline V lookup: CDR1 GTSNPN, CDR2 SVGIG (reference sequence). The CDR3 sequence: CAWGTSGSWETQYF. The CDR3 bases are TGTGCCTGGGGGACTAGCGGGAGTTGGGAGACCCAGTACTTC.

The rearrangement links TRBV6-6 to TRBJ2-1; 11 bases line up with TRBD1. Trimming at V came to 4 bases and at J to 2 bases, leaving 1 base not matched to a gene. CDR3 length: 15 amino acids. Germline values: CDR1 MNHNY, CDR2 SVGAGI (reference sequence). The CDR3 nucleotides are TGTGCCAGCAGTTGGGACAGGGGGACCTACAATGAGCAGTTCTTC. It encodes CASSWDRGTYNEQFF.

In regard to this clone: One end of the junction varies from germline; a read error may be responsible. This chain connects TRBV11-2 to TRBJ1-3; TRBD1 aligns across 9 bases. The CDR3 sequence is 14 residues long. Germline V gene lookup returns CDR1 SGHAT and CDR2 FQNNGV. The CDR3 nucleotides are TGTGCCAGCAGCATAGACAGGGGGAGAAACACCATATATTTT. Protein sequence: CASSIDRGRNTIYF.

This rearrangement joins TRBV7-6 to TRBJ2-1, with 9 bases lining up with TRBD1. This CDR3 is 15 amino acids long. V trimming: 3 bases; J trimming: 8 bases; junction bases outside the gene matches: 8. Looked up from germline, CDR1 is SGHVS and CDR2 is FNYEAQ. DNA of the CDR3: TGTGCCAGCAGCTTTCACGCACAGGGGGCTTATGAGCAGTTCTTC. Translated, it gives CASSFHAQGAYEQFF.

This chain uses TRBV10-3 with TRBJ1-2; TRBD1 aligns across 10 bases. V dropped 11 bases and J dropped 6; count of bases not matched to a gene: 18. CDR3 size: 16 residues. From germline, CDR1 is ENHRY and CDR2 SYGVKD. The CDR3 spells CALRAGTGEAEDGYTF. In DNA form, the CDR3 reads TGTGCCCTTAGGGCGGGGACAGGGGAGGCTGAGGATGGCTACACCTTC.

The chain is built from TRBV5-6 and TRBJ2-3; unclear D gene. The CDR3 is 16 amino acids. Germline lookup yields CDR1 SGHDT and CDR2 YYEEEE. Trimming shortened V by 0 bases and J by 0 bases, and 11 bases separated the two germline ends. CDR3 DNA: TGTGCCAGCAGCTTGGGGTTCGGCGGAAGCACAGATACGCAGTATTTT. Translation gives CASSLGFGGSTDTQYF.

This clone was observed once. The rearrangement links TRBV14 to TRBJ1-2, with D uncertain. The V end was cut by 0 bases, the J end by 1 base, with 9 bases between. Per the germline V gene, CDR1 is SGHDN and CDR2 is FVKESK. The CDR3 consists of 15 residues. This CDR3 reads CASSQDWGHNYGYTF. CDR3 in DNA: TGTGCCAGCAGCCAAGATTGGGGTCATAACTATGGCTACACCTTC. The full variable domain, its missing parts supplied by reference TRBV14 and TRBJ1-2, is EAGVTQFPSHSVIEKGQTVTLRCDPISGHDNLYWYRRVMGKEIKFLLHFVKESKQDESGMPNNRFLAERTGGTYSTLKVQPAELEDSGVYFCASSQDWGHNYGYTFGSGTRLTVV.